The 32 T cell receptor beta chains given below trace back to one sample, sequenced in a study of T cell responses to AZD1222 COVID-19 vaccine. The method was immunoSEQ multiplex PCR; TCRdb's version includes in-frame clones alone and lacks a portion of them. The profile shows some 22,000 clones, 65% to 90% of them singletons. Material: peripheral blood, obtained on day 0 of AZD1222 vaccination. The receptor source for this set is an adult in good health.

The chain links TRBV7-9 to TRBJ1-2; TRBD1 is a possible D gene (5 bases). The CDR3 is made up of 15 amino acids. The germline V gene encodes CDR1 SEHNR and CDR2 FQNEAQ (reference sequence). With 2 bases removed from V and 4 bases from J, the gap between germline ends came to 14 bases. The CDR3 sequence is CASSLLRGGGYGYTF. The DNA of the CDR3 is TGTGCCAGCAGCTTACTTAGGGGCGGTGGCTATGGCTACACCTTC.

This clone was observed a single time. V and J are TRBV3-1 (or the pseudogene TRBV3-2) and TRBJ2-3; 8 bases fit TRBD2. Germline loops: CDR1 LGHDT, CDR2 YNNKEL (reference sequence). The CDR3 has 15 residues. V was clipped by 1 base and J by 2 bases; unmatched bases: 2. This chain's CDR3 is CASSQGSGITDTQYF. The CDR3 DNA follows: TGTGCCAGCAGCCAAGGTAGCGGGATCACAGATACGCAGTATTTT.

The chain is built from TRBV19 and TRBJ2-2; possibly TRBD1 for D (6 bases). V gave up 9 bases and J gave up 7 bases, with 12 bases separating them. Germline lookup yields CDR1 LNHDA and CDR2 SQIVND (reference sequence). The CDR3 totals 12 residues. CDR3 region: CASPRGGGELFF. The DNA of the CDR3 is TGTGCCAGCCCCCGAGGGGGCGGGGAGCTGTTTTTT.

The genes are TRBV30 and TRBJ2-2; TRBD1 is a possible D gene (5 bases). Germline lookup yields CDR1 GTSNPN and CDR2 SVGIG (reference sequence). The CDR3 loop spans 17 amino acids. Between the trimmed V and J ends, which lost 3 bases and 1 base, there was a span of 18 bases. As DNA, the CDR3 is TGTGCCTGGAGACCTAAGAGGCAGGGCGGGAACACCGGGGAGCTGTTTTTT. This gives the protein CAWRPKRQGGNTGELFF.

This rearrangement joins TRBV4-2 to TRBJ1-1; D gene ambiguous. From germline, CDR1 is LGHNA and CDR2 YNFKEQ. There are 11 residues in the CDR3. V was cut by 0 bases and J by 12 bases, with 8 bases left in between. CDR3 amino acids: CASSQDGVSFF. The CDR3 bases are TGTGCCAGCAGCCAAGATGGGGTGTCTTTCTTT.

The J gene is TRBJ1-1, the V gene TRBV27; no firm D call. The germline V and J ends were trimmed by 2 bases and 5 bases, with 9 bases remaining between them. CDR3 length: 13 amino acids. Germline V gives CDR1 MNHEY, CDR2 SMNVEV (reference sequence). The DNA of the CDR3 is TGTGCCAGCAGTTTAGGGCGGAGGACTGAAGCTTTCTTT. Amino acids: CASSLGRRTEAFF.

As DNA, the CDR3 is TGTGCCAGCTCACTCCGAAAGCCCGGAGGTGCAGTGGACACCGGGGAGCTGTTTTTT. Amino acid sequence: CASSLRKPGGAVDTGELFF. The rearrangement links TRBV18 to TRBJ2-2, with D possibly TRBD2 on 5 matching bases. V lost 4 bases and J 3 bases, leaving 24 bases between the germline ends. The CDR3 runs to 19 residues. Germline-derived CDR1 and CDR2 are KGHSH and LQKENI.

The rearrangement joins TRBV15 to TRBJ1-1, with a weak D call TRBD1 (5 bases). Trimming pared 3 bases from V and 0 bases from J, leaving 11 bases between. Per germline, CDR1 LNHNV and CDR2 YYDKDF (reference sequence). CDR3 length equals 15 residues. CDR3 in DNA: TGTGCCACCAGCAGTAAAGGGACGGTGAACACTGAAGCTTTCTTT. Its translation is CATSSKGTVNTEAFF.

This clone was found once. The V gene is TRBV19, the J gene TRBJ2-2, with D uncertain. The CDR3 runs 15 residues. Per the germline V gene, CDR1 is LNHDA and CDR2 is SQIVND (reference sequence). V dropped 6 bases and J dropped 2 bases, with 13 bases sitting between them. The CDR3 here is CASSPLAVNTGELFF. As DNA, the CDR3 is TGTGCCAGTAGCCCCTTGGCGGTTAACACCGGGGAGCTGTTTTTT.

V usage is TRBV5-6 and J usage is TRBJ1-5, with TRBD1 matching 9 bases. Germline V gene lookup returns CDR1 SGHDT and CDR2 YYEEEE. J gave up 7 bases and V 6 bases, and 8 bases lay outside the gene matches. There are 14 residues in the CDR3. CDR3 in amino acids: CASTTGGAGQPQHF. The CDR3 DNA sequence: TGTGCCAGCACCACAGGGGGCGCGGGGCAGCCCCAGCATTTT.

The V and J genes are TRBV2 and TRBJ2-2; weak D call: TRBD2 (5 bases). Germline V gene data show CDR1 as SNHLY and CDR2 as FYNNEI. The CDR3 is 13 residues long. The germline V and J ends were trimmed by 6 bases and 3 bases, with 8 bases remaining between them. The CDR3 spells CASREGYTGELFF. The CDR3 DNA reads TGTGCCAGCAGAGAGGGTTACACCGGGGAGCTGTTTTTT.

V gene TRBV18 combines with J gene TRBJ1-1; 7 bases agree with TRBD1. The V segment lost 8 bases and the J segment 1 base; nucleotides outside the gene matches: 16. Germline V gene sequence: CDR1 KGHSH, CDR2 LQKENI. The CDR3 is made up of 17 amino acids. This CDR3 reads CASQGDVTGFTNTEAFF. The CDR3 DNA sequence: TGTGCCAGCCAGGGGGACGTGACGGGATTCACGAACACTGAAGCTTTCTTT. Together with reference TRBV18 and TRBJ1-1, the CDR3 gives the full variable domain: NAGVMQNPRHLVRRRGQEARLRCSPMKGHSHVYWYRQLPEEGLKFMVYLQKENIIDESGMPKERFSAEFPKEGPSILRIQQVVRGDSAAYFCASQGDVTGFTNTEAFFGQGTRLTVV.

The rearrangement joins TRBV19 to TRBJ2-1, with 8 bases aligning to TRBD2. From germline, CDR1 is LNHDA and CDR2 SQIVND (reference sequence). The CDR3 runs 17 residues. J lost 6 bases, V lost 9 bases, and 19 bases had no gene match. This CDR3 reads CASSRSLAGTQSNEQFF. In DNA, the CDR3 is TGTGCCAGCTCCCGTTCTTTAGCGGGAACTCAAAGCAATGAGCAGTTCTTC.

This clone was detected only a few times. The chain joins TRBV28 to TRBJ2-7; 12 nucleotides agree with TRBD2. This CDR3 is 16 amino acids long. Unmatched junction bases numbered 9, after V lost 4 bases and J lost 5 bases. Germline V gene data show CDR1 as MDHEN and CDR2 as SYDVKM. The CDR3, as DNA: TGTGCCAGCAGTTCCCCACGACTAGCGGGAGAAAACGAGCAGTACTTC. Translated: CASSSPRLAGENEQYF.

DNA for the CDR3: TGTGCCAGCAGCTATGGACAGGCCTTCTATGGCTACACCTTC. It translates to CASSYGQAFYGYTF. The V gene is TRBV7-2, the J gene TRBJ1-2, with TRBD1 matching over 7 bases. The CDR3 extends over 14 amino acids. V dropped 4 bases and J dropped 4; count of bases not matched to a gene: 6. Germline V gene data show CDR1 as SGHTA and CDR2 as FQGNSA.

CDR3 sequence (DNA): TGCAGCGTTGAACAGCTCCGTGATGAGCAGTTCTTC. The encoded protein is CSVEQLRDEQFF. The rearrangement uses TRBV29-1 and TRBJ2-1; D remains unclear. Trimming stripped 2 bases from V and 8 bases from J, with 10 bases between. CDR3 length: 12 amino acids. Per germline, CDR1 SQVTM and CDR2 ANQGSEA.

V is TRBV5-1 and J is TRBJ2-3; D is ambiguous. The CDR3 is made up of 15 amino acids. The germline V gene has CDR1 SGHRS and CDR2 YFSETQ. Trimming took 2 bases from V and 0 from J, leaving 10 bases between them. The CDR3 DNA reads TGCGCCAGCAGCTTCGAAGTCCCTAGCACAGATACGCAGTATTTT. Encoded protein: CASSFEVPSTDTQYF.

This clone was seen a handful of times. This chain connects TRBV5-6 to TRBJ2-7, with D tentatively TRBD1 (6 bases). The CDR3 extends over 13 amino acids. The germline V and J ends were trimmed by 3 bases and 2 bases, with 9 bases remaining between them. Germline lookup yields CDR1 SGHDT and CDR2 YYEEEE. The CDR3: CASSYGQTYEQYF. The CDR3, as DNA: TGTGCCAGCAGCTACGGACAGACCTACGAGCAGTACTTC.

The chain employs TRBV7-3 and TRBJ2-5; D unclear. Trimming stripped 5 bases from V and 3 bases from J, with 16 bases between. This CDR3 has 15 amino acids. Germline V gene data show CDR1 as SGHTA and CDR2 as FQGTGA. This chain's CDR3 is CASSPAASRKETQYF. The CDR3 bases are TGTGCCAGCAGCCCCGCGGCATCCAGAAAAGAGACCCAGTACTTC.

This clone was seen only a few times. This chain connects TRBV4-1 to TRBJ2-1; a possible D gene is TRBD1 (5 bases). This CDR3 comprises 15 residues. V shed 0 bases and J shed 5 bases, with 11 bases lying between them. In germline, CDR1 is MGHRA, CDR2 YSYEKL. In DNA form, the CDR3 reads TGCGCCAGCAGCCAAGAAGGGCTAGGGGACAATGAGCAGTTCTTC. Translated: CASSQEGLGDNEQFF.

The J gene is TRBJ1-2, the V gene TRBV28; possibly TRBD1 for D (6 bases). Trimming cost V 4 bases and J 8 bases, with 20 bases left between them. The germline V gene has CDR1 MDHEN and CDR2 SYDVKM. The CDR3 is 15 amino acids. The CDR3 DNA sequence: TGTGCCAGCAGTTCCGGGTCCCGGGGGCAGGAAGGCTACACCTTC. Protein product: CASSSGSRGQEGYTF.

This rearrangement joins TRBV7-8 to TRBJ2-3; D unresolved. Germline loops: CDR1 SGHVS, CDR2 FQNEAQ. The CDR3 is 15 amino acids. V dropped 0 bases and J dropped 2 bases, with 9 bases sitting between them. CDR3 DNA sequence: TGTGCCAGCAGCTTAGCCTCTCCTACCACAGATACGCAGTATTTT. It translates to CASSLASPTTDTQYF.

The rearrangement links TRBV12-3 or TRBV12-4 to TRBJ2-1, with D unresolved. V was cut by 6 bases and J by 8 bases, with 11 bases left in between. The CDR3 length is 12 residues. The CDR3: CASSPRNDEQFF. In nucleotides, the CDR3 is TGTGCCAGCAGCCCCAGGAATGATGAGCAGTTCTTC.

V is TRBV19 and J is TRBJ2-2; D remains unclear. V was trimmed by 1 base and J by 2 bases, leaving 2 bases between them. The V gene's germline CDR1 is LNHDA and CDR2 SQIVND (reference sequence). CDR3 length: 13 residues. CDR3 DNA sequence: TGTGCCAGTAGTATAGGAAACACCGGGGAGCTGTTTTTT. This sequence encodes CASSIGNTGELFF.

J is TRBJ1-5 and V is TRBV7-6; no definite D call. The V and J ends lost 2 bases and 4 bases respectively, with 18 bases between them. Germline loops: CDR1 SGHVS, CDR2 FNYEAQ. This CDR3 has 17 amino acids. The CDR3 nucleotides read TGTGCCAGCAGCTTAACGGGTCGGGGTACGAGAAATCAGCCCCAGCATTTT. It is translated as CASSLTGRGTRNQPQHF.

V and J are TRBV19 and TRBJ2-7; either TRBD1 or TRBD2 may fit D (5 bases each). The CDR3 is 15 residues long. Germline CDR1 LNHDA, CDR2 SQIVND (reference sequence). Deletions cut 6 bases from V and 0 bases from J, with 15 bases between. This chain's CDR3 is CASRIAGTNSYEQYF. Written as DNA, the CDR3 is TGTGCCAGTAGGATCGCCGGGACCAACTCCTACGAGCAGTACTTC.

The chain is built from TRBV5-6 and TRBJ2-7; 10 nucleotides match TRBD2. J gave up 1 base and V 2 bases, and 9 bases lay outside the gene matches. This CDR3 has 17 amino acids. Germline V gene sequence: CDR1 SGHDT, CDR2 YYEEEE. The CDR3 protein is CASSFIAGGLVSYEQYF. The CDR3 bases are TGTGCCAGCAGCTTTATAGCGGGGGGTCTTGTTTCCTACGAGCAGTACTTC. Full variable domain (outside the CDR3, taken from reference TRBV5-6 and TRBJ2-7): DAGVTQSPTHLIKTRGQQVTLRCSPKSGHDTVSWYQQALGQGPQFIFQYYEEEERQRGNFPDRFSGHQFPNYSSELNVNALLLGDSALYLCASSFIAGGLVSYEQYFGPGTRLTVT.

This sequence joins TRBV28 and TRBJ2-1, with D tentatively TRBD1 (6 bases). Between the trimmed V and J ends, which lost 2 bases and 5 bases, there was a span of 13 bases. CDR1 is MDHEN and CDR2 is SYDVKM in the germline V gene. The CDR3 has 15 residues. CDR3: CASSLGRRGHNEQFF. The DNA of the CDR3 is TGTGCCAGCAGTTTAGGCCGCAGGGGACACAATGAGCAGTTCTTC.

The chain has TRBV28 and TRBJ1-2; D might be TRBD1 (6 bases). The V and J ends lost 3 bases and 3 bases respectively, with 8 bases between them. Germline V gene sequence: CDR1 MDHEN, CDR2 SYDVKM. This CDR3 is built from 13 residues. This CDR3 is CASSFEGDYGYTF. In DNA, the CDR3 is TGTGCCAGCAGTTTCGAGGGGGACTATGGCTACACCTTC.

This chain uses TRBV9 with TRBJ2-5; D is perhaps TRBD2 (5 bases). CDR3 length: 13 amino acids. Germline-derived CDR1 and CDR2 are SGDLS and YYNGEE. Deletions cut 0 bases from V and 7 bases from J, with 10 bases between. CDR3 residues: CASSVEAAATQYF. For the CDR3, the DNA is TGTGCCAGCAGCGTAGAAGCGGCTGCGACCCAGTACTTC.

This rearrangement joins TRBV12-3 or TRBV12-4 to TRBJ1-1; D is uncertain. The length of the CDR3 is 12 residues. V lost 6 bases to trimming and J lost 7 bases, with 12 bases between them. CDR3: CASRYQSREAFF. In nucleotides, the CDR3 is TGTGCCAGCAGATACCAGAGTCGTGAAGCTTTCTTT.

The chain uses TRBV7-8 and TRBJ2-1, with D hard to call. Deletions cut 8 bases from V and 2 bases from J, with 10 bases between. CDR3 length: 13 amino acids. From germline, CDR1 is SGHVS and CDR2 FQNEAQ. The CDR3 region has the DNA TGTGCCAGCCGGTCCTACGCCTACAATGAGCAGTTCTTC. Protein: CASRSYAYNEQFF. The full variable domain, completed using reference TRBV7-8 and TRBJ2-1, is GAGVSQSPRYKVAKRGQDVALRCDPISGHVSLFWYQQALGQGPEFLTYFQNEAQLDKSGLPSDRFFAERPEGSVSTLKIQRTQQEDSAVYLCASRSYAYNEQFFGPGTRLTVL.